These 21 T cell receptor beta chains share one sample of origin, sequenced in a study of T cell responses to AZD1222 COVID-19 vaccine (dated by TCRdb to 2020 to 2022). Receptor amplification or capture employed the immunoSEQ multiplex PCR assay. TCRdb carries this immuneACCESS record with in-frame sequences only. Its versions omit some clonotypes, under half of them owing to an unresolved V gene in the studies checked, with the rest unexplained. For this sample the table gives 150,000 to 200,000 clones, of which 90% to 95% were detected only once. Together, the top ten hold 1.1% of the sample. The time point tag for this specimen amounts to: about 28 days (+/-7) after the second vaccine dose. The sequences come from peripheral blood, collected 28 days after the second AZD1222 dose. The receptors stem from an adult who received the AZD1222 COVID-19 vaccine.

Turning to this clone: The identical CDR3 is also encoded by other nucleotide sequences in the sample. The gene calls are TRBV20-1 and TRBJ2-4; D may be TRBD2 (5 bases). V was shortened by 3 bases and J by 1 base, with 10 bases between the two germline ends. The CDR3 sequence is 14 residues long. Germline V gene data show CDR1 as DFQATT and CDR2 as SNEGSKA (reference sequence). The CDR3 is CSASTGVAKNIQYF. CDR3 nucleotides: TGCAGTGCTAGTACCGGGGTCGCCAAAAACATTCAGTACTTC.

This chain uses TRBV19 with TRBJ1-1; 7 bases are shared with TRBD1. The CDR3 is made up of 13 amino acids. Per germline, CDR1 LNHDA and CDR2 SQIVND (reference sequence). With 9 bases clipped from V and 0 bases from J, the junction kept 4 bases outside the gene matches. In DNA, the CDR3 is TGTGCCAGCGGGGACAGCTTGAACACTGAAGCTTTCTTT. As protein: CASGDSLNTEAFF. The variable domain in full, with the rest retrieved from reference TRBV19 and TRBJ1-1, is DGGITQSPKYLFRKEGQNVTLSCEQNLNHDAMYWYRQDPGQGLRLIYYSQIVNDFQKGDIAEGYSVSREKKESFPLTVTSAQKNPTAFYLCASGDSLNTEAFFGQGTRLTVV.

This chain links TRBV6-5 with TRBJ2-1; TRBD1 agrees at 7 bases. Germline V gene sequence: CDR1 MNHEY, CDR2 SVGAGI. The CDR3 length is 14 residues. Losses at the gene ends were 6 bases for V and 8 bases for J; bases not matched to a gene: 10. CDR3 loop: CASSSGGNVDEQFF. The DNA of the CDR3 is TGTGCCAGCAGCTCAGGGGGTAACGTGGATGAGCAGTTCTTC.

The chain joins TRBV9 to TRBJ2-1, with D uncertain. The germline V gene has CDR1 SGDLS and CDR2 YYNGEE. The CDR3 consists of 13 residues. Trimming removed 2 bases from V and 6 bases from J, with 9 bases in between. The CDR3 loop reads CASSVRLSNEQFF. CDR3 in DNA: TGTGCCAGCAGCGTCAGGCTGAGCAATGAGCAGTTCTTC.

This chain uses TRBV27 with TRBJ2-5; TRBD2 matches at 11 bases. The germline CDR1 and CDR2 sequences are MNHEY and SMNVEV (reference sequence). Trimming cost V 5 bases and J 2 bases; bases outside gene matches: 10. The CDR3 consists of 17 residues. The CDR3 DNA is TGTGCCAGCAGTCCCCTGACGGGACTAGCGGTTCAAGAGACCCAGTACTTC. Translating it yields CASSPLTGLAVQETQYF.

The chain joins TRBV5-6 to TRBJ1-4; D might be TRBD1 (5 bases). The V gene's germline CDR1 is SGHDT and CDR2 YYEEEE. This CDR3 comprises 15 residues. Trimming stripped 0 bases from V and 7 bases from J, with 13 bases between. CDR3 in DNA: TGTGCCAGCAGCTTGGCCGGGACGGACCGTGAAAAACTGTTTTTT. It translates to CASSLAGTDREKLFF.

The rearrangement joins TRBV5-1 to TRBJ1-4; D not certain. This CDR3 is 15 amino acids long. Deletions cut 1 base from V and 0 bases from J, with 7 bases between. Germline V CDR1 and CDR2: SGHRS, YFSETQ. In DNA, the CDR3 is TGCGCCAGCAGCTTGATGGATCCAACTAATGAAAAACTGTTTTTT. It translates to CASSLMDPTNEKLFF.

The chain joins TRBV29-1 to TRBJ2-7; 7 nucleotides agree with TRBD1. From germline, CDR1 is SQVTM and CDR2 ANQGSEA. J lost 2 bases, V lost 7 bases, and 5 bases had no gene match. The CDR3 extends over 12 amino acids. CDR3: CSAWDRPYEQYF. CDR3 nucleotide sequence: TGCAGCGCCTGGGACAGACCCTACGAGCAGTACTTC.

The table lists this clone with a count of one. The chain links TRBV19 to TRBJ1-5; tentatively, D is TRBD1 (6 bases). CDR1 LNHDA and CDR2 SQIVND come from the germline V gene (reference sequence). V dropped 5 bases and J dropped 5 bases, with 16 bases sitting between them. CDR3 length: 15 amino acids. The CDR3: CASSQGTGIDQPQHF. The CDR3 bases are TGTGCCAGTAGTCAGGGGACTGGTATAGATCAGCCCCAGCATTTT.

V gene TRBV5-4 combines with J gene TRBJ1-1, with D perhaps matching TRBD1 (5 bases). The CDR3 is 14 residues long. CDR1 and CDR2 from the germline V gene are SGHNT and YYREEE (reference sequence). Trimming shortened V by 1 base and J by 4 bases, and 11 bases separated the two germline ends. The CDR3 loop is CASSLTGGATEAFF. The CDR3 nucleotides read TGTGCCAGCAGCTTGACGGGAGGGGCCACTGAAGCTTTCTTT.

The chain joins TRBV7-6 to TRBJ2-5; 7 bases line up with TRBD2. This CDR3 spans 14 amino acids. V gave up 4 bases and J gave up 2 bases; unmatched junction bases: 4. Looked up from germline, CDR1 is SGHVS and CDR2 is FNYEAQ. CDR3 nucleotide sequence: TGTGCCAGCAGCTACCGGGGAGGGCAAGAGACCCAGTACTTC. Translated: CASSYRGGQETQYF.

This rearrangement joins TRBV6-6 to TRBJ1-1, with a weak D call TRBD1 (5 bases). Germline V CDR1 and CDR2: MNHNY, SVGAGI (reference sequence). The length of the CDR3 is 15 residues. Trimming left V 6 bases short and J 1 base short, with 15 bases between. Here the CDR3 reads CASSLYSTANTEAFF. The CDR3 nucleotides are TGTGCCAGCAGCCTCTACTCGACAGCGAACACTGAAGCTTTCTTT.

The chain couples TRBV5-6 to TRBJ2-7; D unclear. Trimming removed 0 bases from V and 0 bases from J, with 7 bases in between. Germline V gene data show CDR1 as SGHDT and CDR2 as YYEEEE. The CDR3 spans 14 residues. The CDR3 nucleotides read TGTGCCAGCAGCTTGGTAGGCCGCTCCTACGAGCAGTACTTC. It encodes CASSLVGRSYEQYF.

This rearrangement joins TRBV5-6 to TRBJ1-2; no definite D call. V was cut by 5 bases and J by 4 bases, with 12 bases left in between. Germline V gene lookup returns CDR1 SGHDT and CDR2 YYEEEE. The length of the CDR3 is 13 residues. The chain's CDR3 is CASRHDGSYGYTF. The CDR3 DNA sequence: TGTGCCAGCAGACATGACGGTTCCTATGGCTACACCTTC.

V and J are TRBV7-6 and TRBJ2-7; 8 bases align to TRBD1. CDR1 and CDR2 (germline): SGHVS, FNYEAQ. Unmatched junction bases numbered 8, after V lost 5 bases and J lost 2 bases. The CDR3 is 15 amino acids. CDR3 coding DNA: TGTGCCAGCAGCCTTATGACAGGGGTCACCTACGAGCAGTACTTC. Its translation is CASSLMTGVTYEQYF.

V usage is TRBV5-4 and J usage is TRBJ1-1; tentatively, D is TRBD1 (5 bases). The V end was cut by 3 bases, the J end by 6 bases, with 18 bases between. This CDR3 has 15 residues. Germline V CDR1 and CDR2: SGHNT, YYREEE (reference sequence). The CDR3: CASSSRDGMLAEAFF. The CDR3, as DNA: TGTGCCAGCAGCTCGCGGGACGGTATGTTAGCTGAAGCTTTCTTT.

The chain carries TRBV3-1 (or the pseudogene TRBV3-2) and TRBJ2-5, with 9 bases fitting TRBD1. This CDR3 contains 15 residues. V lost 6 bases and J lost 2; bases outside the gene matches: 7. Germline V gives CDR1 LGHDT, CDR2 YNNKEL (reference sequence). CDR3 bases: TGTGCCAGCAGTGGACAGGGGCGACGTCAAGAGACCCAGTACTTC. Its translation is CASSGQGRRQETQYF.

This rearrangement joins TRBV30 to TRBJ1-5, with TRBD1 as a possible D gene (6 bases). Germline V gives CDR1 GTSNPN, CDR2 SVGIG (reference sequence). V shed 0 bases and J shed 6 bases, with 15 bases lying between them. The CDR3 has 15 residues. CDR3 nucleotides: TGTGCCTGGAGTGTACGGGCAGGGGAGGGTCAGCCCCAGCATTTT. Translated, it gives CAWSVRAGEGQPQHF.

The chain employs TRBV4-2 and TRBJ1-2, with a weak D call TRBD1 (5 bases). Trimming took off 4 bases at V and 6 bases at J, with 18 bases between the two ends. CDR1 LGHNA and CDR2 YNFKEQ come from the germline V gene. The CDR3 consists of 15 residues. CDR3 in amino acids: CASSRDRGLPDGYTF. The CDR3 coding sequence is TGTGCCAGCAGCCGGGACCGGGGCCTGCCGGATGGCTACACCTTC.

J is TRBJ2-1 and V is TRBV5-8; 8 bases are a match to TRBD2. The ends lost 1 base at V and 6 bases at J; junction bases unmatched: 3. The germline V gene encodes CDR1 SGHTS and CDR2 YDEGEE. This CDR3 is 14 amino acids long. The CDR3 sequence is CASSLSGGVNEQFF. CDR3 coding DNA: TGTGCCAGCAGCTTGTCCGGGGGGGTCAATGAGCAGTTCTTC.

The chain joins TRBV11-3 to TRBJ2-7; 8 bases align to TRBD1. V dropped 11 bases and J dropped 5; count of bases not matched to a gene: 5. Germline V gives CDR1 SGHNT, CDR2 YENEEA. The CDR3 length is 11 residues. CDR3 loop: CAGQGLHEQYF. The DNA for the CDR3 is TGTGCCGGACAGGGTCTCCACGAGCAGTACTTC.